This T cell receptor beta chain stems from a study of OX40 agonist ivuxolimab in advanced cancers. The overall study: Among those enrolled, mean age was approximately 60 years (range about 23 to 90) and 75% to 85% were male.

Points on this clone: The antigen is undetermined.

V was cut by 8 bases and J by 3 bases, with 20 bases left in between. The CDR3 totals 15 residues. Findings and limits, study-wide: There were, on average, more expanded clones in CD8+ T cells than in CD4+.

Using immunoSEQ multiplex PCR, the repertoire was profiled, and TCRdb retains in-frame clones only, with some absent. This sample carries about 31,000 clones, approximately 86% of them seen once, and the ten largest clones take roughly 31%. The TCR was taken from an adult with an advanced solid tumor such as melanoma, head and neck, liver or kidney cancer. This specimen was CD4+ or CD8+ T cells sorted from blood, taken in a trial of the OX40 agonist ivuxolimab. V is TRBV5-3 and J is TRBJ1-1; D unclear. TRBV5-3 is known as an ORF, though its function is uncertain. The CDR3 DNA is TGTGCCAGCACCCAAAGGAGCGTAGTGGACACTGAAGCTTTCTTT. Its translation is CASTQRSVVDTEAFF.